This TCR beta chain was recorded in a study of T cell changes during pregnancy in multiple sclerosis. Generated by immunoSEQ multiplex PCR, the TCRdb table keeps only in-frame clones and is missing some. The table shows 47,000 or so clones, with 90% occurring only once. The material sequenced was peripheral blood, taken after pregnancy. The clonotype was recovered from a female donor in good health, enrolled as a control in a pregnancy study.

The CDR3 reads CASSSALGLAPTYEQYF. CDR3 nucleotides: TGTGCCAGCAGTTCCGCCCTAGGACTAGCGCCGACCTACGAGCAGTACTTC. The chain uses TRBV28 and TRBJ2-7, with 9 positions matching TRBD2. This CDR3 region has 17 residues. The V gene's germline CDR1 is MDHEN and CDR2 SYDVKM. V trimming: 4 bases; J trimming: 2 bases; junction bases outside the gene matches: 12.